These T cell receptor beta chains were read from a single sample in a study of T-cell memory formation after mild COVID-19. From the 5' RACE reads, TCRdb called clonotypes with MiXCR, one entry per CDR3 protein. The sample consists of some 120,000 distinct CDR3 sequences, roughly 15% of them appearing once. The sample comprised PBMCs or a T cell subset sorted from them (not recorded which). These receptors were obtained from an adult woman who had mild COVID-19 (a few samples of this study predate the infection). Cell type and time point are not known. Both conserved end residues are part of each CDR3. Each record gives: D gene, clone size, J gene, V gene, CDR3 protein, CDR3 DNA. D genes are given only for firm matches. A row's size may be missing; if present it is once, few, many or a size class.

D gene: TRBD2; clone size: NA; J gene: TRBJ2-7; V gene: TRBV6-6; CDR3 protein: CASSAASGRTYEQYF; CDR3 DNA: TGTGCCAGCAGTGCGGCTAGCGGGAGAACCTACGAGCAGTACTTC
D gene: NA; clone size: few; J gene: TRBJ2-2; V gene: TRBV5-1; CDR3 protein: CASSLDPAGELFF; CDR3 DNA: TGCGCCAGCAGCTTGGATCCGGCCGGGGAGCTGTTTTTT
D gene: TRBD2; clone size: many; J gene: TRBJ2-1; V gene: TRBV5-6; CDR3 protein: CASSRGLAGAPRVIHEQFF; CDR3 DNA: TGTGCCAGCAGCCGAGGTCTAGCGGGGGCCCCAAGGGTCATCCATGAGCAGTTCTTC
D gene: NA; clone size: NA; J gene: TRBJ1-1; V gene: TRBV7-3; CDR3 protein: CASSLKSRGLGDTEAFF; CDR3 DNA: TGTGCCAGCAGCTTAAAGTCTAGGGGTCTAGGGGACACTGAAGCTTTCTTT
D gene: TRBD1; clone size: NA; J gene: TRBJ1-3; V gene: TRBV4-1; CDR3 protein: CASSQGRQGKLAGNTIYF; CDR3 DNA: TGCGCCAGCAGCCAAGGGAGACAGGGTAAATTGGCTGGAAACACCATATATTTT
D gene: TRBD1; clone size: NA; J gene: TRBJ1-2; V gene: TRBV6-5; CDR3 protein: CASSFRRMTGGATHGYTF; CDR3 DNA: TGTGCCAGCAGTTTCCGCCGGATGACAGGGGGCGCCACCCACGGCTACACCTTC
D gene: TRBD2; clone size: few; J gene: TRBJ2-5; V gene: TRBV27; CDR3 protein: CASSPLGGGDLEETQYF; CDR3 DNA: TGTGCCAGCAGTCCCCTCGGCGGGGGGGACTTGGAAGAGACCCAGTACTTC
D gene: NA; clone size: few; J gene: TRBJ2-3; V gene: TRBV4-3; CDR3 protein: CASSQDLSRPDTQYF; CDR3 DNA: TGCGCCAGCAGCCAAGATCTCTCTAGGCCAGATACGCAGTATTTT
D gene: NA; clone size: NA; J gene: TRBJ2-3; V gene: TRBV27; CDR3 protein: CASSLRDGGIAGDTQYF; CDR3 DNA: TGTGCCAGCAGTTTAAGGGACGGCGGGATTGCGGGAGATACGCAGTATTTT
D gene: TRBD1; clone size: NA; J gene: TRBJ2-1; V gene: TRBV2; CDR3 protein: CASRPTGGPYNEQFF; CDR3 DNA: TGTGCCAGCAGGCCTACAGGGGGCCCGTACAATGAGCAGTTCTTC
D gene: NA; clone size: NA; J gene: TRBJ1-5; V gene: TRBV5-5; CDR3 protein: CASSKTDGSNQPQHF; CDR3 DNA: TGTGCCAGCAGCAAGACCGACGGGAGCAATCAGCCCCAGCATTTT
D gene: TRBD2; clone size: NA; J gene: TRBJ2-7; V gene: TRBV7-8; CDR3 protein: CASSLGLAGRVYEQYF; CDR3 DNA: TGTGCCAGCAGCTTAGGATTAGCGGGACGCGTTTACGAGCAGTACTTC